This T cell receptor (beta chain) emerged from a study of low-dose radiotherapy and immunotherapy resistance in tumors (dated by TCRdb to between 2021 and 2024). Regarding the study in general: In Cohort 1, each fraction delivered 0.5 Gy every 2 weeks, and the prescribed total PTV dose was 6.5 Gy. Randomization of trial participants into treatment groups was not performed. Cohort 2 received 1 Gy per fraction every two weeks, with a total of 13 Gy over 26 weeks. Eight patients were included in the translational analysis, namely three from the first dose cohort plus the first five from the second dose cohort. Intravenous cyclophosphamide at 200 mg/m2 was administered every two weeks, one day ahead of each radiation and immunotherapy administration. Starting on cycle 1 day 1, patients took 300 mg of aspirin by mouth once a day for four cycles. Nivolumab and ipilimumab were both given intravenously, with nivolumab at a 240 mg flat dose every two weeks and ipilimumab at 1 mg/kg every six weeks.

The sequencer listed for this sample is Illumina HiSeq 2500. First-strand cDNA was synthesized with Superscript III and a set of TRAV- and TRBV-specific primers, covering both TCRalpha and TCRbeta chains. A roughly 18-cycle PCR with Phusion amplified the TCRs, pairing a constant-region primer with the adapter that was attached to the V primers. The isolated mRNA was amplified using the MessageAmp II aRNA Amplification Kit, with in vitro transcription performed for about 16 hours at 37 degrees C. The Dynabeads mRNA DIRECT Purification Kit was used to isolate the mRNA for TCR sequencing. Indexed Illumina adapters were added in a second Phusion PCR of around 27 cycles, and the PCR products were purified with AMPure XP beads. As for the original processing: Using custom Perl scripts, TCR sequences encoding the same protein were pooled, out-of-frame sequences were removed, and the abundance of each clonotype was computed. Any TCR sequence backed by just one read was left out of the analysis. The metrics used to describe the repertoires included Shannon entropy, Gini index, clonality, richness, and the frequency of TCRs shared between repertoires. The public reads were reprocessed in TCRdb via fastp at Q25 and MiXCR, keeping in-frame beta chains. Rows matching on CDR3 protein sequence are summarized as one entry with the most common DNA and genes. The V and J calls were determined by TCRdb, not by the authors. The sample table lists about 39,000 distinct CDR3 sequences, about a third of them with a count of one. The ten largest clones take up roughly 4% of the sample.

The time point label of this sample denotes: before trial treatment. Donors were enrolled in RACIN, a single-arm phase I dose-escalation trial combining nivolumab, ipilimumab, aspirin, low-dose cyclophosphamide and low-dose radiotherapy. To be eligible, a patient needed to have an advanced solid tumor that was TIL-negative. The CDR3, from cysteine to phenylalanine, totals 15 residues. Only the CDR3 region is kept as DNA, spanning 45 bases read in frame from base 1. Based on the germline V gene, the CDR1 and CDR2 sequences are SNHLY and FYNNEI. The germline V and J ends show losses of 5 bases and 9 bases respectively, and no gene match explains 13 bases of the junction. Concerning this clonotype: Its antigen is not yet known. Base qualities were left out, and no much larger clone turns up one base away.

This clonotype was sampled from a male donor with gallbladder cancer. The sequence joins TRBV2 to TRBJ1-5; 7 central nucleotides agree with TRBD1. The sample in question was PBMCs, obtained before treatment. The DNA is as follows: TGTGCCAGCAGTTTGACAGGGAGGACCGATCGGCCCCAGCATTTT. Translation gives CASSLTGRTDRPQHF.